These 21 T cell receptor beta chains originate from one sample sequenced in a study of blood T cell repertoires in COVID-19. Clones were read by immunoSEQ multiplex PCR, and TCRdb kept only the in-frame ones, dropping some. The table shows 110,000 to 150,000 clones, with approximately 80% occurring only once. Sequenced sample: peripheral blood. These receptors came from a human donor in a cohort sampled during active COVID-19.

This clone was seen a single time. This sequence joins TRBV7-8 and TRBJ1-5; D unclear. V gave up 8 bases and J gave up 4 bases, with 12 bases separating them. CDR1 SGHVS and CDR2 FQNEAQ come from the germline V gene. The CDR3 is 13 residues long. For the CDR3, the DNA is TGTGCCAGCGCCCCTCAAGCGAATCAGCCCCAGCATTTT. Translation gives CASAPQANQPQHF.

This chain links TRBV7-2 with TRBJ1-4; possible D gene TRBD1, 6 bases. The length of the CDR3 is 16 residues. Between the trimmed V and J ends, which lost 2 bases and 6 bases, there was a span of 16 bases. Germline V gene sequence: CDR1 SGHTA, CDR2 FQGNSA. Here the CDR3 reads CASSLRLGARYEKLFF. CDR3 DNA sequence: TGTGCCAGCAGCTTAAGGTTGGGGGCGCGGTATGAAAAACTGTTTTTT.

J is TRBJ2-1 and V is TRBV6-2 or TRBV6-3, with D maybe TRBD2 (5 bases). CDR1 is MNHEY, CDR2 SVGEGT, per germline. V lost 0 bases to trimming and J lost 6 bases, with 12 bases between them. The CDR3 sequence is 15 residues long. CDR3 sequence reads: CASSYSSRAGNEQFF. The CDR3 nucleotides are TGTGCCAGCAGTTACTCGTCGAGGGCAGGCAATGAGCAGTTCTTC.

This clone was seen a handful of times. The CDR3 loop is CASSFQNSGYNEQFF. CDR3 sequence (DNA): TGTGCCAGCAGCTTTCAGAATAGCGGTTACAATGAGCAGTTCTTC. The rearrangement joins TRBV7-2 to TRBJ2-1; maybe TRBD2 (6 bases). The V gene lost 3 bases and the J gene lost 4 bases, with 13 bases spanning the gap. This CDR3 contains 15 residues. The germline V gene has CDR1 SGHTA and CDR2 FQGNSA.

The J gene is TRBJ2-1, the V gene TRBV7-2; possibly TRBD2 for D (6 bases). Germline V gives CDR1 SGHTA, CDR2 FQGNSA. Trimming pared 2 bases from V and 5 bases from J, leaving 13 bases between. This CDR3 comprises 15 residues. The CDR3 DNA sequence: TGTGCCAGCAGCTTACACGGAGGGACGCACAATGAGCAGTTCTTC. Translating it yields CASSLHGGTHNEQFF.

The CDR3 bases are TGTGCCAGCAGCGCAAACCGGGACAGGGATGAAAAACTGTTTTTT. It yields the protein CASSANRDRDEKLFF. The V call is TRBV7-9, the J call TRBJ1-4; 9 bases map to TRBD1. The CDR3 is 15 residues long. Germline V gene sequence: CDR1 SEHNR, CDR2 FQNEAQ (reference sequence). Losses at the gene ends were 5 bases for V and 6 bases for J; bases not matched to a gene: 7.

The rearrangement links TRBV27 to TRBJ1-4; D may be TRBD1 (5 bases). This CDR3 comprises 15 residues. CDR1 MNHEY and CDR2 SMNVEV come from the germline V gene (reference sequence). The V end was cut by 4 bases, the J end by 8 bases, with 17 bases between. CDR3 amino acids: CASSSRASSWEKLFF. The CDR3 DNA reads TGTGCCAGCAGTTCCAGGGCTTCGTCATGGGAAAAACTGTTTTTT. The complete variable domain, with remaining parts taken from reference TRBV27 and TRBJ1-4, reads EAQVTQNPRYLITVTGKKLTVTCSQNMNHEYMSWYRQDPGLGLRQIYYSMNVEVTDKGDVPEGYKVSRKEKRNFPLILESPSPNQTSLYFCASSSRASSWEKLFFGSGTQLSVL.

The V call is TRBV12-3 or TRBV12-4, the J call TRBJ1-3; no clear D gene. V was trimmed by 3 bases and J by 0 bases, leaving 3 bases between them. The CDR3 has 13 amino acids. The CDR3 sequence is CASSFSSGNTIYF. The DNA of the CDR3 is TGTGCCAGCAGTTTCAGCTCTGGAAACACCATATATTTT.

The CDR3 sequence is CASSYSGGDLDIQYF. For the CDR3, the DNA is TGTGCCAGCAGTTATTCAGGGGGCGATCTGGACATTCAGTACTTC. V and J are TRBV6-5 and TRBJ2-4; 8 bases are a match to TRBD1. Germline V gene sequence: CDR1 MNHEY, CDR2 SVGAGI. This CDR3 comprises 15 residues. J was trimmed by 8 bases and V by 3 bases; bases with no gene match: 9.

This chain links TRBV7-2 with TRBJ2-1; 8 nucleotides match TRBD1. This CDR3 spans 14 amino acids. With V trimmed by 7 bases and J by 6 bases, 8 bases remained unmatched. The germline gives CDR1 SGHTA, CDR2 FQGNSA. The CDR3, as DNA: TGTGCCAGCACCGAGACAGGGGTAAGCAATGAGCAGTTCTTC. Its protein is CASTETGVSNEQFF.

V gene TRBV7-8 combines with J gene TRBJ2-6, with 11 bases identical to TRBD2. In germline, CDR1 is SGHVS, CDR2 FQNEAQ. V gave up 3 bases and J gave up 4 bases; unmatched junction bases: 5. The CDR3 is 17 residues long. Here the CDR3 DNA reads TGTGCCAGCAGCTTTAGCGGGAGGGCCTCAGGGGCCAACGTCCTGACTTTC. Translated: CASSFSGRASGANVLTF.

The chain uses TRBV5-4 and TRBJ1-5; D is unclear. The CDR3 runs to 13 residues. Trimming removed 0 bases from V and 4 bases from J, with 5 bases in between. Germline CDR1 reads SGHNT; CDR2 reads YYREEE (reference sequence). DNA of the CDR3: TGTGCCAGCAGCTTGGACAGTAATCAGCCCCAGCATTTT. Protein: CASSLDSNQPQHF.

This clone has only a few counts. The chain couples TRBV6-2 or TRBV6-3 to TRBJ1-6; TRBD1 matches at 11 bases. The CDR3 has 14 amino acids. V shed 4 bases, J shed 8 bases, and the junction held 1 base outside the gene matches. CDR1 is MNHEY and CDR2 is SVGEGT in the germline V gene. CDR3 DNA: TGTGCCAGCAGTTGGGGACAGGGGGATTCACCCCTCCACTTT. Its protein is CASSWGQGDSPLHF.

This chain links TRBV5-4 with TRBJ2-7, with TRBD2 matching over 10 bases. The CDR3 has 15 amino acids. V lost 4 bases to trimming and J lost 0 bases; unmatched junction nucleotides: 4. CDR1 is SGHNT and CDR2 is YYREEE in the germline V gene (reference sequence). The CDR3 spells CASSLQRGGSYEQYF. The CDR3 region has the DNA TGTGCCAGCAGCCTGCAGCGGGGGGGCTCCTACGAGCAGTACTTC. Drawing the rest from reference TRBV5-4 and TRBJ2-7, the complete variable domain is ETGVTQSPTHLIKTRGQQVTLRCSSQSGHNTVSWYQQALGQGPQFIFQYYREEENGRGNFPPRFSGLQFPNYSSELNVNALELDDSALYLCASSLQRGGSYEQYFGPGTRLTVT.

This sequence joins TRBV2 and TRBJ2-1; tentative D call: TRBD2 (6 bases). Germline-derived CDR1 and CDR2 are SNHLY and FYNNEI. The length of the CDR3 is 14 residues. V was clipped by 4 bases and J by 7 bases, with 14 bases between them. The CDR3: CASSGGGKGNEQFF. The CDR3 DNA follows: TGTGCCAGCAGTGGCGGCGGGAAGGGGAATGAGCAGTTCTTC.

The chain has TRBV11-3 and TRBJ1-1; perhaps TRBD1 as D (5 bases). CDR1 is SGHNT and CDR2 is YENEEA in the germline V gene. The CDR3 loop spans 14 amino acids. The V gene lost 3 bases and the J gene lost 1 base, with 9 bases spanning the gap. CDR3 sequence: CASSFQGSNTEAFF. CDR3 DNA sequence: TGTGCCAGCAGCTTTCAGGGCTCGAACACTGAAGCTTTCTTT.

This clone was seen only a few times. The J gene is TRBJ2-7, the V gene TRBV2, with 12 bases lining up with TRBD2. With 5 bases clipped from V and 2 bases from J, the junction kept 10 bases outside the gene matches. Germline V gene data show CDR1 as SNHLY and CDR2 as FYNNEI. This CDR3 has 17 residues. Written as DNA, the CDR3 is TGTGCCAGCAGTCCATCAAACCCTAGCGGGGGGGCCTACGAGCAGTACTTC. Translated, it gives CASSPSNPSGGAYEQYF.

This sequence joins TRBV15 and TRBJ1-2; D is undetermined. The germline CDR1 and CDR2 sequences are LNHNV and YYDKDF (reference sequence). The CDR3 contains 13 residues. Trimming took off 1 base at V and 5 bases at J, with 8 bases between the two ends. Written as DNA, the CDR3 is TGTGCCACCAGCAGAGGGGGAGGGTATGGCTACACCTTC. Translation: CATSRGGGYGYTF.

The chain couples TRBV6-1 to TRBJ1-1; D possibly corresponds to TRBD1 (5 bases). Deletions cut 1 base from V and 4 bases from J, with 10 bases between. The CDR3 totals 14 residues. CDR1 is MNHNS and CDR2 is SASEGT in the germline V gene. The CDR3 DNA is TGTGCCAGCAGTGAAGAGGGGAGGGGCACTGAAGCTTTCTTT. This encodes CASSEEGRGTEAFF.

The V call is TRBV11-3, the J call TRBJ2-7, with TRBD2 identical over 13 bases. CDR1 is SGHNT and CDR2 is YENEEA in the germline V gene. The J segment lost 3 bases and the V segment lost 6 bases, leaving 2 bases of the junction unmatched. CDR3 size: 14 residues. CDR3 DNA sequence: TGTGCCAGCAGAAGGACTAGCGGGAGCTACGAGCAGTACTTC. This codes for CASRRTSGSYEQYF.

The J gene is TRBJ2-7, the V gene TRBV30; possibly TRBD2 for D (5 bases). The CDR3 loop spans 12 amino acids. Trimming left V 0 bases short and J 6 bases short, with 9 bases between. CDR1 and CDR2 (germline): GTSNPN, SVGIG (reference sequence). The CDR3 DNA sequence: TGTGCCTGGAGTGTAGGCGGGCGCGAGCAGTACGTC. Protein product: CAWSVGGREQYV.